Sequencing of this T cell receptor beta chain was carried out in a study of blood T cells in healthy people across ages. Of note for this clonotype: The antigen remains unidentified.

A second about 7 to 12 cycle PCR used barcoded and J-beta primers. Each single sample gave us at least 3 million CDR3-containing paired-end reads. TCRdb re-called the 5' RACE reads with MiXCR, one entry per CDR3 protein. The sample holds about 780,000 distinct CDR3 sequences, around 45% seen once. Healthy Caucasian individuals from Russia aged roughly 6 to 100 were enrolled as donors. The CDR3 contains 13 residues. Germline CDR1 and CDR2: MNHNY and SVGAGI (reference sequence). V shed 6 bases and J 5 bases; nucleotides not matched to a gene: 4. General observations from the study: Comparison with aged donors showed that long-lived donors had more naive CD4+ cells and higher diversity.

Input material: blood. This receptor was identified in a man at least 80 years old in good health. The chain couples TRBV6-6 to TRBJ2-7; 10 positions agree with TRBD2. For the CDR3, the DNA is TGTGCCAGCAGGACTAGCGGGTTTGACGAGCAGTACTTC. Residues: CASRTSGFDEQYF.